The next 9 T cell receptor beta chains were all read from a single sample in a study of regulatory T cells in long-lasting Graves disease (dated by TCRdb to about 2021). This sample's time point label indicates: newly diagnosed GD, antithyroid drugs for less than 3 months. For both TCR sequencing and RNA sequencing, RNA was extracted from PBMCs in TRIzol. Library prep was done by multiplex PCR. Sequencing took place on an Illumina HiSeq 4000. To build TCR beta libraries, CDR3 regions were amplified by Arm-PCR using iRepertoire HTBI primers. The raw public data were reprocessed by TCRdb itself: fastp quality trimming at Q25, MiXCR clonotype calling, in-frame beta chains only. Each entry merges the rows of one CDR3 protein and shows their most common DNA and genes. This sample is represented by about 330,000 distinct CDR3 sequences; 15% to 20% of them were singletons. The leading ten clones occupy around 20% of the sample.

This sample also appeared in a second study, on T cells in Graves' hyperthyroidism and ophthalmopathy.

Here the sequenced sample was peripheral blood mononuclear cells (PBMCs), taken at new diagnosis, from a patient treated with antithyroid drugs. Every receptor here comes from a woman aged 18-35 years with Graves disease. Donor details come from another sample of the same person, matched by shared clones.

This clonotype has ten or more counts. The chain carries TRBV10-3 and TRBJ2-2, with D possibly called TRBD1 or TRBD2 (5 bases each). The CDR3 spans 14 residues. The V and J ends lost 2 bases and 5 bases respectively, with 9 bases between them. The germline gives CDR1 ENHRY, CDR2 SYGVKD. The CDR3 loop reads CAISERGETGELFF. The CDR3 coding sequence is TGTGCCATCAGTGAGAGAGGGGAAACCGGGGAGCTGTTTTTT.

Comments on this clonotype: A read error is possible here, since a much larger clone lies one base away. A read error is likely, as this CDR3 ends without the conserved phenylalanine or tryptophan. The chain couples TRBV2 to TRBJ2-5; 7 bases map to TRBD2. V was clipped by 0 bases and J by 5 bases; unmatched bases: 9. Germline V gives CDR1 SNHLY, CDR2 FYNNEI. This CDR3 contains 16 residues. The CDR3 region is CASSEALRGRGETQYS. For the CDR3, the DNA is TGTGCCAGCAGTGAAGCGCTTCGCGGGAGAGGGGAGACCCAGTACTCC.

This clonotype was counted at least ten times. The chain uses TRBV28 and TRBJ2-6; no clear D gene. CDR3 length: 19 amino acids. Trimming took off 2 bases at V and 0 bases at J, with 17 bases between the two ends. Germline CDR1 and CDR2: MDHEN and SYDVKM. This CDR3 reads CASSLATWQVPSGANVLTF. CDR3 sequence (DNA): TGTGCCAGCAGTTTAGCAACCTGGCAGGTTCCCTCTGGGGCCAACGTCCTGACTTTC.

This clonotype was counted ten times or more. The V and J genes are TRBV30 and TRBJ2-7, with TRBD1 identical over 8 bases. V shed 5 bases and J 2 bases; nucleotides not matched to a gene: 5. Per germline, CDR1 GTSNPN and CDR2 SVGIG (reference sequence). The CDR3 has 13 residues. The chain's CDR3 is CAWAETGAYEQYF. As DNA, the CDR3 is TGTGCCTGGGCGGAGACAGGGGCCTACGAGCAGTACTTC.

This rearrangement joins TRBV19 to TRBJ2-1, with 8 positions matching TRBD2. In germline, CDR1 is LNHDA, CDR2 SQIVND (reference sequence). The CDR3 length is 14 residues. J was trimmed by 5 bases and V by 6 bases; bases with no gene match: 6. The CDR3, as DNA: TGTGCCAGTAGAGTTCGCGGGAGGAACAATGAGCAGTTCTTC. This gives the protein CASRVRGRNNEQFF. Full variable domain (outside the CDR3, taken from reference TRBV19 and TRBJ2-1): DGGITQSPKYLFRKEGQNVTLSCEQNLNHDAMYWYRQDPGQGLRLIYYSQIVNDFQKGDIAEGYSVSREKKESFPLTVTSAQKNPTAFYLCASRVRGRNNEQFFGPGTRLTVL.

This clonotype showed up just a few times. This chain joins TRBV5-6 and TRBJ1-3; D may be TRBD1 (6 bases). CDR1 SGHDT and CDR2 YYEEEE come from the germline V gene. CDR3 length: 14 amino acids. The V end was cut by 4 bases, the J end by 4 bases, with 12 bases between. The CDR3 DNA follows: TGTGCCAGCAGCATCCGACAGGAGGGAAACACCATATATTTT. Its translation is CASSIRQEGNTIYF.

This clonotype has a count of ten or more. V usage is TRBV11-2 and J usage is TRBJ2-7; TRBD1 aligns across 9 bases. With 5 bases clipped from V and 7 bases from J, the junction kept 12 bases outside the gene matches. This CDR3 is built from 15 residues. CDR1 is SGHAT and CDR2 is FQNNGV in the germline V gene. This CDR3 reads CASSESGTGPGEQYF. The CDR3 DNA reads as TGTGCCAGCAGCGAATCGGGGACAGGGCCAGGGGAGCAGTACTTC.

Ten or more counts support this clonotype. The chain employs TRBV3-1 and TRBJ2-5; 8 bases agree with TRBD2. The V gene's germline CDR1 is LGHDT and CDR2 YNNKEL (reference sequence). The CDR3 length is 13 residues. V shed 4 bases, J shed 5 bases, and the junction held 3 bases outside the gene matches. The CDR3 region is CASSRTGGETQYF. The CDR3 nucleotides are TGTGCCAGCAGCCGAACGGGGGGGGAGACCCAGTACTTC.

This clonotype was seen ten or more times. V gene TRBV18 combines with J gene TRBJ1-1; 7 bases align to TRBD1. The CDR3 extends over 12 amino acids. V dropped 5 bases and J dropped 8; count of bases not matched to a gene: 5. Per germline, CDR1 KGHSH and CDR2 LQKENI. Here the CDR3 reads CASSTRQGEAFF. The CDR3 bases are TGTGCCAGCTCAACACGACAGGGAGAAGCTTTCTTT.